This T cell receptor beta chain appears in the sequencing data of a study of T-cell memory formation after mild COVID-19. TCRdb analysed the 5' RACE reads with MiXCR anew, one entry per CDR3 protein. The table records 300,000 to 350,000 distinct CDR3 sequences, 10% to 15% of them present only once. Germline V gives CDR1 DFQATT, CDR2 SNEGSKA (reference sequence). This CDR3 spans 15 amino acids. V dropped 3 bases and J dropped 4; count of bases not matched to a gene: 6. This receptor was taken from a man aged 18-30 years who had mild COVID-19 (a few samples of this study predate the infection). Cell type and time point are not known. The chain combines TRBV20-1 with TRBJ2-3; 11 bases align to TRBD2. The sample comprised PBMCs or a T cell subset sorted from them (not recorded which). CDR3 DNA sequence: TGCAGTGCTAGTTCGACGGGACTAGCGGCAGATACGCAGTATTTT. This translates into CSASSTGLAADTQYF.